Shown below are 19 T cell receptor beta chains from a single sample sequenced in a study of blood T cell repertoires in COVID-19. TCRdb keeps only in-frame clones here, not all; method: immunoSEQ multiplex PCR. The sample records tens of thousands of clones, approximately 81% being singletons. The source material was peripheral blood. Receptors originate from a woman of 80 years or more with COVID-19, enrolled during active disease.

This clone was seen only a few times. The chain carries TRBV5-1 and TRBJ1-2; 8 nucleotides match TRBD1. Looked up from germline, CDR1 is SGHRS and CDR2 is YFSETQ. CDR3 length: 15 amino acids. V dropped 4 bases and J dropped 4; count of bases not matched to a gene: 9. This CDR3 is CASSTETGVTYGYTF. The CDR3 DNA sequence: TGCGCCAGCAGCACGGAGACAGGGGTTACCTATGGCTACACCTTC.

The chain uses TRBV6-5 and TRBJ1-2, with TRBD1 identical over 8 bases. Germline values: CDR1 MNHEY, CDR2 SVGAGI. The CDR3 is 14 amino acids. Trimming cost V 8 bases and J 4 bases; bases outside gene matches: 9. The CDR3 nucleotides are TGTGCCAGCGGATTGGACAGGGAGGGCTATGGCTACACCTTC. Its protein is CASGLDREGYGYTF.

The chain is built from TRBV24-1 and TRBJ2-1, with TRBD2 matching over 8 bases. J was trimmed by 4 bases and V by 4 bases; bases with no gene match: 5. This CDR3 spans 15 amino acids. Germline V CDR1 and CDR2: KGHDR, SFDVKD. The CDR3 loop is CATSEGLASYNEQFF. The CDR3 DNA follows: TGTGCCACCAGTGAAGGACTAGCCTCTTACAATGAGCAGTTCTTC.

This chain joins TRBV11-2 and TRBJ1-1, with D possibly TRBD1 on 5 matching bases. This CDR3 has 14 amino acids. The germline V and J ends were trimmed by 3 bases and 1 base, with 9 bases remaining between them. Germline V CDR1 and CDR2: SGHAT, FQNNGV. This CDR3 reads CASSFQTANTEAFF. The CDR3 coding sequence is TGTGCCAGCAGCTTTCAGACAGCGAACACTGAAGCTTTCTTT.

V is TRBV15 and J is TRBJ2-5, with unresolved D. V was pared by 0 bases and J by 5 bases, with 10 bases between. The CDR3 runs 14 residues. The germline gives CDR1 LNHNV, CDR2 YYDKDF (reference sequence). The CDR3 spells CATSRDHPVETQYF. The CDR3 DNA sequence: TGTGCCACCAGCAGAGATCACCCGGTGGAGACCCAGTACTTC. Filled out from reference TRBV15 and TRBJ2-5, the complete variable domain reads DAMVIQNPRYQVTQFGKPVTLSCSQTLNHNVMYWYQQKSSQAPKLLFHYYDKDFNNEADTPDNFQSRRPNTSFCFLDIRSPGLGDTAMYLCATSRDHPVETQYFGPGTRLLVL.

This chain connects TRBV6-5 to TRBJ2-1; TRBD2 matches 8 bases. The junction had 12 bases not matched to a gene; V was cut back by 2 bases and J by 9 bases. Germline V lookup: CDR1 MNHEY, CDR2 SVGAGI. CDR3 length: 16 residues. The CDR3 is CASSYGAGTSRGEQFF. The CDR3, as DNA: TGTGCCAGCAGTTACGGAGCCGGGACTAGTCGGGGTGAGCAGTTCTTC.

This chain uses TRBV20-1 with TRBJ2-3, with 11 positions matching TRBD2. The germline CDR1 and CDR2 sequences are DFQATT and SNEGSKA (reference sequence). V shed 3 bases and J 6 bases; nucleotides not matched to a gene: 11. The CDR3 extends over 16 amino acids. The CDR3 sequence is CSASGLVAGGRDTQYF. Here the CDR3 DNA reads TGCAGTGCTAGTGGGTTGGTAGCGGGAGGGAGGGATACGCAGTATTTT.

The chain joins TRBV10-3 to TRBJ2-7, with TRBD1 as a possible D gene (6 bases). The germline CDR1 and CDR2 sequences are ENHRY and SYGVKD. The V gene lost 3 bases and the J gene lost 3 bases, with 9 bases spanning the gap. This CDR3 comprises 13 residues. The CDR3, as DNA: TGTGCCATCAGTGATCTACAGGGCTACGAGCAGTACTTC. Residues: CAISDLQGYEQYF.

The V call is TRBV11-2, the J call TRBJ2-1, with D unresolved. Germline V gene lookup returns CDR1 SGHAT and CDR2 FQNNGV. Trimming took 5 bases from V and 3 from J, leaving 5 bases between them. The CDR3 has 12 residues. CDR3 sequence (DNA): TGTGCCAGCAGCCCCCGCTACAATGAGCAGTTCTTC. It yields the protein CASSPRYNEQFF.

The chain links TRBV15 to TRBJ1-5, with 9 bases aligning to TRBD1. The V gene's germline CDR1 is LNHNV and CDR2 YYDKDF (reference sequence). V lost 3 bases to trimming and J lost 7 bases; unmatched junction nucleotides: 10. The CDR3 sequence is 16 residues long. The DNA for the CDR3 is TGTGCCACCAGCAGGCGTGACAGGGGGGCCGGGCAGCCCCAGCATTTT. Amino acid sequence: CATSRRDRGAGQPQHF.

The chain uses TRBV30 and TRBJ1-5; 9 bases agree with TRBD1. Losses at the gene ends were 0 bases for V and 7 bases for J; bases not matched to a gene: 4. The CDR3 covers 14 residues. The germline V gene has CDR1 GTSNPN and CDR2 SVGIG (reference sequence). DNA of the CDR3: TGTGCCTGGAGTGTGGGACAGGGCAGGCAGCCCCAGCATTTT. As protein: CAWSVGQGRQPQHF.

The chain combines TRBV5-5 with TRBJ1-5; 10 bases align to TRBD1. V dropped 1 base and J dropped 10; count of bases not matched to a gene: 8. There are 15 residues in the CDR3. Germline V gives CDR1 SGHKS, CDR2 YYEKEE (reference sequence). The CDR3 is CASSLQGQGHVPQHF. The CDR3, as DNA: TGTGCCAGCAGCTTGCAGGGACAGGGGCATGTTCCCCAGCATTTT.

This clone was detected only once. The rearrangement uses TRBV24-1 and TRBJ2-3; 10 bases are a match to TRBD1. Unmatched junction bases numbered 4, after V lost 8 bases and J lost 3 bases. The CDR3 extends over 14 amino acids. Germline V CDR1 and CDR2: KGHDR, SFDVKD. The CDR3 spells CATKRQGATDTQYF. The DNA of the CDR3 is TGTGCCACCAAGAGACAGGGGGCGACAGATACGCAGTATTTT.

The genes are TRBV19 and TRBJ1-5; TRBD1 agrees at 7 bases. Losses at the gene ends were 5 bases for V and 3 bases for J; bases not matched to a gene: 7. This CDR3 is 15 amino acids long. Germline V gene lookup returns CDR1 LNHDA and CDR2 SQIVND (reference sequence). The CDR3: CASSAGQIHNQPQHF. The CDR3 nucleotides read TGTGCCAGTAGTGCGGGACAGATCCACAATCAGCCCCAGCATTTT.

The genes are TRBV19 and TRBJ2-7; 7 nucleotides align to TRBD1. The CDR3 covers 13 residues. With 6 bases clipped from V and 0 bases from J, the junction kept 2 bases outside the gene matches. Germline assignment: CDR1 LNHDA and CDR2 SQIVND (reference sequence). CDR3 in amino acids: CASSDRVSYEQYF. The CDR3 DNA follows: TGTGCCAGTAGCGACAGGGTCTCCTACGAGCAGTACTTC.

In DNA, the CDR3 is TGTGCCAGCAGCAAGACTAGCGGGAGGGTCACCGGGGAGCTGTTTTTT. This sequence encodes CASSKTSGRVTGELFF. V gene TRBV5-4 combines with J gene TRBJ2-2; 14 bases align to TRBD2. The CDR3 totals 16 residues. CDR1 is SGHNT, CDR2 YYREEE, per germline (reference sequence). The trim removed 4 bases at V and 4 bases at J, leaving 3 bases unmatched.

The rearrangement uses TRBV30 and TRBJ1-2; D unresolved. V was pared by 2 bases and J by 8 bases, with 18 bases between. The CDR3 loop spans 14 amino acids. Germline-derived CDR1 and CDR2 are GTSNPN and SVGIG (reference sequence). CDR3 sequence reads: CAWSLGRVVGGYTF. The CDR3 DNA is TGTGCCTGGAGTTTAGGGAGGGTGGTGGGCGGCTACACCTTC.

The V and J genes are TRBV4-2 and TRBJ2-7, with 10 bases matching TRBD2. The germline V gene encodes CDR1 LGHNA and CDR2 YNFKEQ. The ends lost 2 bases at V and 1 base at J; junction bases unmatched: 5. The CDR3 runs 16 residues. The CDR3 reads CASSQLTSGQSYEQYF. The CDR3 DNA reads TGTGCCAGCAGCCAATTGACTAGCGGGCAATCCTACGAGCAGTACTTC.

The chain carries TRBV28 and TRBJ2-7; possibly TRBD1 for D (6 bases). There are 14 residues in the CDR3. Trimming pared 6 bases from V and 3 bases from J, leaving 15 bases between. CDR1 is MDHEN and CDR2 is SYDVKM in the germline V gene. The CDR3 loop is CASSQGGAYYEQYF. The CDR3, as DNA: TGTGCCAGCAGCCAAGGGGGAGCATACTACGAGCAGTACTTC.